These 15 T cell receptor beta chains were sequenced from one sample in a study of blood T cell repertoires in COVID-19. Some clones are missing from TCRdb's copy, which holds only in-frame ones; the method was immunoSEQ multiplex PCR. This table holds 300,000 to 400,000 clones, 90% found once. Source material: PBMCs or T cells enriched from blood (not recorded which). These receptors were collected from a man aged 55 to 70 who had recovered from COVID-19.

This chain uses TRBV25-1 with TRBJ1-3; tentative D call: TRBD1 (5 bases). In germline, CDR1 is MGHDK, CDR2 SYGVNS. The CDR3 length is 15 residues. Trimming removed 3 bases at V and 3 bases at J, with 12 bases between. Here the CDR3 DNA reads TGTGCCAGCAGTGACCGGGGGTCGTTTGGAAACACCATATATTTT. Residues: CASSDRGSFGNTIYF.

The V call is TRBV27, the J call TRBJ1-1; 7 positions match TRBD1. With V trimmed by 5 bases and J by 7 bases, 4 bases remained unmatched. This CDR3 is 12 amino acids long. In germline, CDR1 is MNHEY, CDR2 SMNVEV (reference sequence). DNA for the CDR3: TGTGCCAGCAGTATGACAGGGATTGAAGCTTTCTTT. Amino acid sequence: CASSMTGIEAFF.

CDR3 sequence reads: CAIRGTEEAFF. CDR3 nucleotide sequence: TGTGCCATCAGGGGGACAGAAGAAGCTTTCTTT. The V gene is TRBV10-3, the J gene TRBJ1-1, with 7 positions matching TRBD1. The CDR3 spans 11 residues. Germline loops: CDR1 ENHRY, CDR2 SYGVKD. V lost 6 bases and J lost 8; bases outside the gene matches: 3.

The chain links TRBV4-1 to TRBJ1-3; the D gene is possibly TRBD1 (5 bases). V gave up 1 base and J gave up 4 bases, with 11 bases separating them. This CDR3 is built from 15 residues. CDR1 is MGHRA and CDR2 is YSYEKL in the germline V gene. DNA for the CDR3: TGCGCCAGCAGCCAAGTCGCCAGGGTCGGAAACACCATATATTTT. Protein: CASSQVARVGNTIYF.

CDR3 in DNA: TGTGCCAGCAGTCGGTCGTCTAGCACAGATACGCAGTATTTT. This codes for CASSRSSSTDTQYF. This chain links TRBV27 with TRBJ2-3, with D uncertain. CDR3 length: 14 amino acids. CDR1 and CDR2 from the germline V gene are MNHEY and SMNVEV (reference sequence). V was pared by 5 bases and J by 0 bases, with 9 bases between.

CDR3 DNA sequence: TGTGCCAGCGGAGCGGGAGGGTCGGTCCAAGAGACCCAGTACTTC. Translation gives CASGAGGSVQETQYF. The V call is TRBV9, the J call TRBJ2-5, with 10 bases aligning to TRBD2. The ends lost 7 bases at V and 1 base at J; junction bases unmatched: 7. From germline, CDR1 is SGDLS and CDR2 YYNGEE. CDR3 length equals 15 residues.

The chain employs TRBV7-3 and TRBJ2-1; the match to TRBD2 covers 7 bases. This CDR3 is 15 amino acids long. Germline CDR1 reads SGHTA; CDR2 reads FQGTGA. Unmatched junction bases numbered 15, after V lost 4 bases and J lost 12 bases. The CDR3 DNA reads as TGTGCCAGCAGCTCGCGGGGACTACCGTCGGAAGTGCAGTTCTTC. Protein product: CASSSRGLPSEVQFF.

This chain links TRBV6-5 with TRBJ1-2; 10 nucleotides agree with TRBD1. Germline assignment: CDR1 MNHEY and CDR2 SVGAGI. The V gene end was trimmed by 7 bases and the J gene end by 7 bases; junction bases not matched to a gene: 12. The CDR3 length is 15 residues. CDR3 amino acids: CASTLSDRGLTGYTF. The CDR3 coding sequence is TGTGCCAGCACCCTAAGTGACAGGGGGCTTACTGGCTACACCTTC.

CDR3 sequence (DNA): TGCGCCAGCAGGGGCGGACAGGGGGCCTCCTACGAGCAGTACTTC. Its protein is CASRGGQGASYEQYF. The chain links TRBV5-1 to TRBJ2-7, with 11 positions matching TRBD1. V gave up 5 bases and J gave up 0 bases; unmatched junction bases: 4. The CDR3 covers 15 residues. CDR1 and CDR2 (germline): SGHRS, YFSETQ.

This clone has more than one count but fewer than ten. The chain has TRBV7-2 and TRBJ2-1; 12 bases are shared with TRBD2. Germline CDR1 SGHTA, CDR2 FQGNSA. Germline trimming cut 1 base from V and 9 bases from J; bases unmatched to any gene: 13. The length of the CDR3 is 18 residues. DNA of the CDR3: TGTGCCAGCAGCTTAGTTTCGACTAGCGGGGGCCGTCTTTTTGAGCAGTTCTTC. Translated: CASSLVSTSGGRLFEQFF. The full variable domain, rest sourced from reference TRBV7-2 and TRBJ2-1, is GAGVSQSPSNKVTEKGKDVELRCDPISGHTALYWYRQSLGQGLEFLIYFQGNSAPDKSGLPSDRFSAERTGGSVSTLTIQRTQQEDSAVYLCASSLVSTSGGRLFEQFFGPGTRLTVL.

This clone was recorded a few times. This chain links TRBV7-6 with TRBJ2-2, with TRBD1 as a possible D gene (6 bases). This CDR3 is 17 amino acids long. V was pared by 2 bases and J by 4 bases, with 17 bases between. Germline V CDR1 and CDR2: SGHVS, FNYEAQ. CDR3 region: CASSLNRVRVVTGELFF. Here the CDR3 DNA reads TGTGCCAGCAGCTTAAACAGGGTGCGGGTTGTCACCGGGGAGCTGTTTTTT.

The CDR3 region has the DNA TGTGCCAGCAGGCCGGGACAGAAGGAAGCTTTCTTT. Its protein product is CASRPGQKEAFF. This chain uses TRBV28 with TRBJ1-1, with TRBD1 identical over 7 bases. V dropped 6 bases and J dropped 8; count of bases not matched to a gene: 6. The CDR3 extends over 12 amino acids. The germline V gene has CDR1 MDHEN and CDR2 SYDVKM.

The chain has TRBV19 and TRBJ1-5; 11 bases are shared with TRBD1. The CDR3 is made up of 15 amino acids. The V gene's germline CDR1 is LNHDA and CDR2 SQIVND (reference sequence). V dropped 3 bases and J dropped 5; count of bases not matched to a gene: 3. The CDR3 DNA reads TGTGCCAGTAGTATTGGGGGACAGGGGGATCAGCCCCAGCATTTT. Translation gives CASSIGGQGDQPQHF. Full variable domain (missing parts from reference TRBV19 and TRBJ1-5): DGGITQSPKYLFRKEGQNVTLSCEQNLNHDAMYWYRQDPGQGLRLIYYSQIVNDFQKGDIAEGYSVSREKKESFPLTVTSAQKNPTAFYLCASSIGGQGDQPQHFGDGTRLSIL.

The chain couples TRBV2 to TRBJ1-2; TRBD1 agrees at 8 bases. V shed 5 bases, J shed 5 bases, and the junction held 7 bases outside the gene matches. The CDR3 runs to 14 residues. Germline CDR1 reads SNHLY; CDR2 reads FYNNEI. CDR3 region: CASSRRTGTYGYTF. The DNA of the CDR3 is TGTGCCAGCAGTCGCCGGACAGGGACATATGGCTACACCTTC.

CDR3 protein: CASSEDRVGGYTF. The CDR3 region has the DNA TGTGCCAGCAGTGAAGACAGGGTGGGTGGCTACACCTTC. This sequence joins TRBV2 and TRBJ1-2; D is perhaps TRBD1 (6 bases). Trimming took off 1 base at V and 7 bases at J, with 10 bases between the two ends. The germline gives CDR1 SNHLY, CDR2 FYNNEI. The CDR3 runs 13 residues. The full variable domain, rest sourced from reference TRBV2 and TRBJ1-2, is EPEVTQTPSHQVTQMGQEVILRCVPISNHLYFYWYRQILGQKVEFLVSFYNNEISEKSEIFDDQFSVERPDGSNFTLKIRSTKLEDSAMYFCASSEDRVGGYTFGSGTRLTVV.